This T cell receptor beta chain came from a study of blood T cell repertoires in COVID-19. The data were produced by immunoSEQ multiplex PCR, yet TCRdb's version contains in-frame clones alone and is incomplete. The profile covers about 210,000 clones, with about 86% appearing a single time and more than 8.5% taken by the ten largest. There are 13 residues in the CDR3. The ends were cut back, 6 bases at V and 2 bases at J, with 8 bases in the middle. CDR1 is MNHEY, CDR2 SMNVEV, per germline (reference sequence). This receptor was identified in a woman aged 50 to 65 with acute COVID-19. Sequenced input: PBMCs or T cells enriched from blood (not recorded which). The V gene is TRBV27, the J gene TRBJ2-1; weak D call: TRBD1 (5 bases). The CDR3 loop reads CASSRQPYNEQFF. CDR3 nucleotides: TGTGCCAGCAGCCGACAGCCCTACAATGAGCAGTTCTTC.